The 32 T cell receptor beta chains given below trace back to one sample, sequenced in a study of shared clonotypes between healthy human individuals. Some clones are missing from TCRdb's copy, which holds only in-frame ones; the method was immunoSEQ multiplex PCR. The sample carries 2 million to 3 million clones, roughly 93% recorded once. The specimen was naive CD4+ T cells from PBMCs. Subset defined: CD45RA+ positively selected. The receptors come from a man aged 18 to 29 in good health. Some clones in this sample may be carry-over from other donors' samples.

The V and J genes are TRBV2 and TRBJ2-2, with 8 bases fitting TRBD2. After removal of 8 bases from V and 7 bases from J, the junction contained 9 bases not matched to a gene. Germline loops: CDR1 SNHLY, CDR2 FYNNEI. This CDR3 is built from 14 residues. The CDR3 DNA reads TGTGCCAGCGGACCGGGAGGGCCCCACGGGGAGCTGTTTTTT. Its translation is CASGPGGPHGELFF.

Details on this clone: The sample carries other DNA sequences with the same CDR3. V gene TRBV6-1 combines with J gene TRBJ2-1; D uncertain. This CDR3 has 12 amino acids. Trimming took 4 bases from V and 4 from J, leaving 5 bases between them. Germline CDR1 MNHNS, CDR2 SASEGT. CDR3 loop: CASSGSYNEQFF. CDR3 bases: TGTGCCAGCAGTGGCTCATACAATGAGCAGTTCTTC.

The chain carries TRBV11-2 and TRBJ2-3; D is perhaps TRBD1 (5 bases). The ends were cut back, 5 bases at V and 2 bases at J, with 14 bases in the middle. This CDR3 has 15 residues. Germline CDR1 is SGHAT and CDR2 is FQNNGV. The CDR3, as DNA: TGTGCCAGCAGCCTTCGACAGTACCCCACAGATACGCAGTATTTT. Amino acids: CASSLRQYPTDTQYF.

This clone appeared a single time. The identical CDR3 is also encoded by other nucleotide sequences in the sample. In nucleotides, the CDR3 is TGTGCCAGCTCACCAAGGGGACTAAGCACAGATACGCAGTATTTT. Its protein is CASSPRGLSTDTQYF. The chain has TRBV18 and TRBJ2-3; 7 bases are a match to TRBD2. V shed 2 bases, J shed 0 bases, and the junction held 2 bases outside the gene matches. The CDR3 has 15 amino acids. Germline-derived CDR1 and CDR2 are KGHSH and LQKENI.

The gene calls are TRBV5-4 and TRBJ2-2, with 13 bases matching TRBD2. Germline V gene data show CDR1 as SGHNT and CDR2 as YYREEE (reference sequence). The V gene end was trimmed by 4 bases and the J gene end by 4 bases; junction bases not matched to a gene: 10. The CDR3 contains 18 residues. CDR3 nucleotide sequence: TGTGCCAGCAGCCTCCGGACTAGCGGGAGAATTGCCACCGGGGAGCTGTTTTTT. Protein sequence: CASSLRTSGRIATGELFF. Variable domain in full (rest from reference TRBV5-4 and TRBJ2-2): ETGVTQSPTHLIKTRGQQVTLRCSSQSGHNTVSWYQQALGQGPQFIFQYYREEENGRGNFPPRFSGLQFPNYSSELNVNALELDDSALYLCASSLRTSGRIATGELFFGEGSRLTVL.

The rearrangement uses TRBV28 and TRBJ2-7, with D uncertain. V dropped 2 bases and J dropped 2 bases, with 19 bases sitting between them. This CDR3 is 17 amino acids long. The V gene's germline CDR1 is MDHEN and CDR2 SYDVKM. The CDR3 reads CASSLIWRAKEPYEQYF. DNA for the CDR3: TGTGCCAGCAGTTTAATCTGGAGAGCGAAAGAGCCCTACGAGCAGTACTTC.

The chain has TRBV9 and TRBJ2-3; D is undetermined. Looked up from germline, CDR1 is SGDLS and CDR2 is YYNGEE. V was cut by 1 base and J by 0 bases, with 9 bases left in between. The CDR3 loop spans 15 amino acids. CDR3: CASSVWRSSTDTQYF. Here the CDR3 DNA reads TGTGCCAGCAGCGTATGGAGATCTAGCACAGATACGCAGTATTTT. The full variable domain, in which reference TRBV9 and TRBJ2-3 provide the parts outside the CDR3, is DSGVTQTPKHLITATGQRVTLRCSPRSGDLSVYWYQQSLDQGLQFLIQYYNGEERAKGNILERFSAQQFPDLHSELNLSSLELGDSALYFCASSVWRSSTDTQYFGPGTRLTVL.

This chain uses TRBV4-1 with TRBJ2-7, with D perhaps TRBD1 (6 bases). V lost 0 bases and J lost 1, with 16 bases in between. This CDR3 contains 17 residues. Germline CDR1 is MGHRA and CDR2 is YSYEKL. The CDR3 here is CASSQDVRGYLSYEQYF. For the CDR3, the DNA is TGCGCCAGCAGCCAAGATGTAAGGGGGTATTTGTCCTACGAGCAGTACTTC.

This clone turned up a few times. The V call is TRBV4-1, the J call TRBJ2-2; the D gene could be TRBD1 or TRBD2 (5 bases each). V was shortened by 2 bases and J by 9 bases, with 13 bases between the two germline ends. Germline CDR1 and CDR2: MGHRA and YSYEKL. The CDR3 is 14 residues long. The CDR3 region is CASSQPGTYRELFF. CDR3 nucleotides: TGCGCCAGCAGCCAACCCGGGACCTACAGGGAGCTGTTTTTT.

The CDR3 sequence: CASSFGQVDQETQYF. Written as DNA, the CDR3 is TGCGCCAGCAGCTTCGGACAGGTGGACCAAGAGACCCAGTACTTC. V gene TRBV5-1 combines with J gene TRBJ2-5; 7 bases line up with TRBD1. The V gene end was trimmed by 2 bases and the J gene end by 0 bases; junction bases not matched to a gene: 4. This CDR3 spans 15 amino acids. Germline CDR1 and CDR2: SGHRS and YFSETQ.

The genes are TRBV28 and TRBJ1-5; no clear D. The CDR3 spans 15 residues. V lost 5 bases and J 0 bases, leaving 11 bases between the germline ends. CDR1 is MDHEN and CDR2 is SYDVKM in the germline V gene. The CDR3 DNA follows: TGTGCCAGCAGTCGACCCCCCGCTAGCAATCAGCCCCAGCATTTT. Amino acid sequence: CASSRPPASNQPQHF.

This chain connects TRBV25-1 to TRBJ2-5; the match to TRBD1 covers 10 bases. There are 15 residues in the CDR3. The V segment lost 1 base and the J segment 5 bases; nucleotides outside the gene matches: 4. In germline, CDR1 is MGHDK, CDR2 SYGVNS. The CDR3 sequence is CASSELGQGTETQYF. In nucleotides, the CDR3 is TGTGCCAGCAGTGAATTGGGACAGGGGACGGAGACCCAGTACTTC.

V and J are TRBV7-8 and TRBJ2-4; no definite D call. V was trimmed by 5 bases and J by 0 bases, leaving 8 bases between them. Germline loops: CDR1 SGHVS, CDR2 FQNEAQ. The CDR3 spans 14 residues. CDR3 coding DNA: TGTGCCAGCAGCCGTCTGCTAGCCAAAAACATTCAGTACTTC. Its translation is CASSRLLAKNIQYF.

The genes are TRBV7-8 and TRBJ1-1; 8 bases line up with TRBD1. The ends lost 5 bases at V and 4 bases at J; junction bases unmatched: 6. The CDR3 has 14 amino acids. Germline lookup yields CDR1 SGHVS and CDR2 FQNEAQ. The CDR3 DNA follows: TGTGCCAGCAGCCGGACAGGGTTTGGCACTGAAGCTTTCTTT. Encoded protein: CASSRTGFGTEAFF.

This clone has a handful of counts. The CDR3 region is CASSRGDRNTEAFF. CDR3 sequence (DNA): TGCGCCAGCAGCCGCGGGGATCGGAACACTGAAGCTTTCTTT. The chain uses TRBV4-1 and TRBJ1-1; D call uncertain. The CDR3 is 14 residues long. Germline V gives CDR1 MGHRA, CDR2 YSYEKL. V was clipped by 4 bases and J by 1 base, with 10 bases between them.

Notes on this clone: Other nucleotide sequences from this sample produce the same CDR3. The chain employs TRBV18 and TRBJ2-7; D unresolved. V lost 0 bases and J 4 bases, leaving 7 bases between the germline ends. The germline gives CDR1 KGHSH, CDR2 LQKENI. This CDR3 is built from 13 residues. The CDR3 DNA reads as TGTGCCAGCTCACCACCGGGGTTTTACGAGCAGTACTTC. This gives the protein CASSPPGFYEQYF. Based on the CDR3 plus reference TRBV18 and TRBJ2-7, the full variable domain is NAGVMQNPRHLVRRRGQEARLRCSPMKGHSHVYWYRQLPEEGLKFMVYLQKENIIDESGMPKERFSAEFPKEGPSILRIQQVVRGDSAAYFCASSPPGFYEQYFGPGTRLTVT.

This rearrangement joins TRBV5-1 to TRBJ2-7, with D possibly matching TRBD1 (6 bases). Germline values: CDR1 SGHRS, CDR2 YFSETQ. The CDR3 length is 15 residues. V was shortened by 2 bases and J by 6 bases, with 18 bases between the two germline ends. CDR3 bases: TGCGCCAGCAGCTTCGAACAAACAGGGTTAACCGAGCAGTACTTC. Its protein is CASSFEQTGLTEQYF.

The rearrangement joins TRBV7-2 to TRBJ2-1; 9 bases map to TRBD2. The CDR3 is 15 amino acids. J lost 5 bases, V lost 7 bases, and 9 bases had no gene match. Germline loops: CDR1 SGHTA, CDR2 FQGNSA. CDR3: CASIASGRFHNEQFF. The CDR3 DNA reads TGTGCCAGCATCGCCAGCGGGAGGTTCCACAATGAGCAGTTCTTC. The entire variable domain, with the rest obtained from reference TRBV7-2 and TRBJ2-1, is as follows: GAGVSQSPSNKVTEKGKDVELRCDPISGHTALYWYRQSLGQGLEFLIYFQGNSAPDKSGLPSDRFSAERTGGSVSTLTIQRTQQEDSAVYLCASIASGRFHNEQFFGPGTRLTVL.

The chain carries TRBV30 and TRBJ2-1; TRBD2 agrees at 8 bases. Germline trimming cut 2 bases from V and 6 bases from J; bases unmatched to any gene: 6. The CDR3 extends over 14 amino acids. Germline CDR1 is GTSNPN and CDR2 is SVGIG (reference sequence). CDR3 amino acids: CAWSYSGARNEQFF. The CDR3 DNA reads TGTGCCTGGAGTTATAGCGGGGCCCGCAATGAGCAGTTCTTC. Variable domain in full (rest from reference TRBV30 and TRBJ2-1): SQTIHQWPATLVQPVGSPLSLECTVEGTSNPNLYWYRQAAGRGLQLLFYSVGIGQISSEVPQNLSASRPQDRQFILSSKKLLLSDSGFYLCAWSYSGARNEQFFGPGTRLTVL.

This clone was observed once. The chain has TRBV7-9 and TRBJ1-1; a weak D match, TRBD1 (6 bases). Germline CDR1 is SEHNR and CDR2 is FQNEAQ (reference sequence). The CDR3 totals 13 residues. V gave up 5 bases and J gave up 11 bases, with 18 bases separating them. The chain's CDR3 is CASSGGGGRSAFF. The CDR3 nucleotides are TGTGCCAGCAGCGGAGGGGGGGGGCGCTCCGCTTTCTTT.

This clone was found a few times. The chain carries TRBV30 and TRBJ1-4; no clear D gene. The CDR3 loop spans 14 amino acids. The germline V gene has CDR1 GTSNPN and CDR2 SVGIG (reference sequence). Deletions cut 4 bases from V and 0 bases from J, with 9 bases between. CDR3 sequence reads: CAWNMQATNEKLFF. The CDR3, as DNA: TGTGCCTGGAATATGCAGGCAACTAATGAAAAACTGTTTTTT.

The chain has TRBV28 and TRBJ2-6, with D perhaps matching TRBD1 (8 bases). With 8 bases removed from V and 5 bases from J, the gap between germline ends came to 19 bases. The length of the CDR3 is 16 residues. Germline V gives CDR1 MDHEN, CDR2 SYDVKM. In DNA form, the CDR3 reads TGTGCCAGCCTTACAGGGGGGGCGCGAAGGGCCAACGTCCTGACTTTC. Translated, it gives CASLTGGARRANVLTF.

In its sample, this clone was seen once. In the same sample, other DNA sequences code for this CDR3. This rearrangement joins TRBV5-1 to TRBJ2-6, with D hard to call. This CDR3 contains 14 residues. V was pared by 6 bases and J by 0 bases, with 7 bases between. Looked up from germline, CDR1 is SGHRS and CDR2 is YFSETQ. The CDR3, as DNA: TGCGCCAGCACCCCTGGCTCTGGGGCCAACGTCCTGACTTTC. Translated, it gives CASTPGSGANVLTF.

The genes are TRBV11-2 and TRBJ1-2; D is perhaps TRBD1 (5 bases). Germline V lookup: CDR1 SGHAT, CDR2 FQNNGV. Trimming removed 0 bases at V and 7 bases at J, with 24 bases between. CDR3 size: 18 residues. The DNA of the CDR3 is TGTGCCAGCAGCTTAGATCGTTCGGGACCTTTAAACGAGGGTGGCTACACCTTC. It is translated as CASSLDRSGPLNEGGYTF.

This chain links TRBV27 with TRBJ2-7; D tentatively reads TRBD1 or TRBD2 (6 bases each). From germline, CDR1 is MNHEY and CDR2 SMNVEV (reference sequence). The CDR3 sequence is 13 residues long. The V end was cut by 0 bases, the J end by 7 bases, with 10 bases between. The CDR3 loop is CASSLSGGWEQYF. CDR3 in DNA: TGTGCCAGCAGTTTATCGGGGGGCTGGGAGCAGTACTTC.

This clone was counted once. This rearrangement joins TRBV25-1 to TRBJ2-5; D perhaps matches TRBD1 (6 bases). Germline CDR1 MGHDK, CDR2 SYGVNS. The V and J ends lost 7 bases and 1 base respectively, with 10 bases between them. This CDR3 comprises 13 residues. The CDR3 nucleotides are TGTGCCAGCATAGACAGGCCCCAAGAGACCCAGTACTTC. Translating gives CASIDRPQETQYF.

The J gene is TRBJ2-5, the V gene TRBV7-3, with TRBD2 identical over 15 bases. From germline, CDR1 is SGHTA and CDR2 FQGTGA. This CDR3 has 18 amino acids. Losses at the gene ends were 2 bases for V and 4 bases for J; bases not matched to a gene: 8. The CDR3 DNA reads TGTGCCAGCAGCTTACTACCACCGGGACTAGCGGGAGGAGAGACCCAGTACTTC. Translated, it gives CASSLLPPGLAGGETQYF.

The gene calls are TRBV30 and TRBJ1-2, with 9 bases fitting TRBD1. Germline lookup yields CDR1 GTSNPN and CDR2 SVGIG (reference sequence). V dropped 0 bases and J dropped 3; count of bases not matched to a gene: 8. The CDR3 is 16 residues long. CDR3 sequence (DNA): TGTGCCTGGAGTGTAACCCCCTGGACAGGGGACTATGGCTACACCTTC. It codes for CAWSVTPWTGDYGYTF.

The chain is built from TRBV28 and TRBJ1-5; D is undetermined. This CDR3 has 12 amino acids. The ends were cut back, 6 bases at V and 7 bases at J, with 10 bases in the middle. Germline V gene data show CDR1 as MDHEN and CDR2 as SYDVKM. CDR3: CASSVLGQPQHF. The CDR3 DNA sequence: TGTGCCAGCAGCGTTTTGGGGCAGCCCCAGCATTTT.

The gene calls are TRBV7-2 and TRBJ2-4, with 7 bases that match TRBD2. The CDR3 is 16 residues long. Trimming removed 5 bases from V and 7 bases from J; junction bases left unmatched: 14. CDR1 is SGHTA and CDR2 is FQGNSA in the germline V gene. The CDR3 DNA follows: TGTGCCAGCAGCCCCGCCGGGGGGATTATGGGGAACATTCAGTACTTC. Translating it yields CASSPAGGIMGNIQYF.

The chain joins TRBV7-2 to TRBJ2-3; D possibly matches TRBD1 or TRBD2 (6 bases each). Trimming pared 8 bases from V and 8 bases from J, leaving 26 bases between. This CDR3 spans 16 amino acids. Germline CDR1 and CDR2: SGHTA and FQGNSA. The CDR3 region has the DNA TGTGCCAGCTCCTGGAGGGTTACGGAGCAAGGGGGTACGCAGTATTTT. Translating gives CASSWRVTEQGGTQYF.

CDR3 DNA: TGTGCCAGCAGCTCCGACGCGGGGGCCTCTAACTATGGCTACACCTTC. It encodes CASSSDAGASNYGYTF. The chain has TRBV5-4 and TRBJ1-2; the D gene is possibly TRBD1 (6 bases). Germline CDR1 reads SGHNT; CDR2 reads YYREEE (reference sequence). Deletions cut 3 bases from V and 0 bases from J, with 15 bases between. The length of the CDR3 is 16 residues.